The 26 T cell receptor beta chains in this list originate from one sample, sequenced in a study of a mutant IDH1 vaccine in newly diagnosed glioma. No antigen is known for these receptors. Sequencing used immunoSEQ multiplex PCR; TCRdb keeps in-frame clones, though not all of them. The sample records about 25,000 clones, around 77% being singletons. Time point reported: week 11, during vaccination. Vaccine doses each comprised 300 ug of mutant IDH1 20-mer peptide, with topical imiquimod. This specimen was PBMCs, taken from a glioma patient whose treatment included an IDH1 peptide vaccine. The receptors shown here come from a woman between 18 and 30 years old with glioma.

V is TRBV6-5 and J is TRBJ1-2; the D is unclear. The CDR3 loop spans 14 amino acids. The germline CDR1 and CDR2 sequences are MNHEY and SVGAGI. V dropped 6 bases and J dropped 7 bases, with 18 bases sitting between them. The DNA for the CDR3 is TGTGCCAGCAGGGACCGCCCTAGGTCCGGTGGCTACACCTTC. This gives the protein CASRDRPRSGGYTF.

The chain links TRBV28 to TRBJ1-2; D gene ambiguous. The CDR3 loop spans 14 amino acids. V was clipped by 3 bases and J by 7 bases, with 15 bases between them. In germline, CDR1 is MDHEN, CDR2 SYDVKM. The DNA of the CDR3 is TGTGCCAGCAGTTTTAGTGTTGAGGCGGCTGGCTACACCTTC. Protein product: CASSFSVEAAGYTF.

The J gene is TRBJ1-1, the V gene TRBV28; D unresolved. In germline, CDR1 is MDHEN, CDR2 SYDVKM. This CDR3 spans 14 amino acids. V was trimmed by 4 bases and J by 6 bases, leaving 15 bases between them. The CDR3 DNA reads as TGTGCCAGCAGTTCTCCTTTAAGGTCGGCTGAAGCTTTCTTT. It is translated as CASSSPLRSAEAFF.

This clone was recorded a few times. This chain uses TRBV19 with TRBJ2-7; tentative D call: TRBD1 (5 bases). Germline values: CDR1 LNHDA, CDR2 SQIVND (reference sequence). V lost 4 bases to trimming and J lost 3 bases, with 10 bases between them. The CDR3 spans 13 residues. CDR3 DNA sequence: TGTGCCAGTAGTAGGGGCCCTAACTACGAGCAGTACTTC. It is translated as CASSRGPNYEQYF.

This chain connects TRBV7-6 to TRBJ2-5; 10 bases map to TRBD2. This CDR3 is 18 amino acids long. CDR1 SGHVS and CDR2 FNYEAQ come from the germline V gene. Germline trimming cut 5 bases from V and 4 bases from J; bases unmatched to any gene: 16. CDR3 in DNA: TGTGCCAGCAGCACAGAGCGGGGGGGCCGTTGGTCTCGAGAGACCCAGTACTTC. Protein product: CASSTERGGRWSRETQYF.

The chain has TRBV4-1 and TRBJ1-1, with 7 bases that match TRBD1. Trimming took 0 bases from V and 9 from J; bases not matched to a gene: 10. The CDR3 consists of 15 residues. Germline CDR1 and CDR2: MGHRA and YSYEKL. CDR3 loop: CASSQESSRGSQAFF. CDR3 in DNA: TGCGCCAGCAGCCAAGAATCTTCCAGGGGGTCCCAAGCTTTCTTT.

This chain joins TRBV6-5 and TRBJ1-1; no clear D. V was shortened by 8 bases and J by 0 bases, with 13 bases between the two germline ends. There are 14 residues in the CDR3. Germline V lookup: CDR1 MNHEY, CDR2 SVGAGI. CDR3 DNA sequence: TGTGCCAGCTCCCTATGGGCACTGAACACTGAAGCTTTCTTT. Translated: CASSLWALNTEAFF.

Only one count was recorded for this clone. V is TRBV7-2 and J is TRBJ2-7; D is possibly TRBD2 (6 bases). The V end was cut by 7 bases, the J end by 5 bases, with 18 bases between. CDR3 length: 14 amino acids. Per germline, CDR1 SGHTA and CDR2 FQGNSA. In nucleotides, the CDR3 is TGTGCCAGCACCACCCCCGGGGGTCCCAACGAGCAGTACTTC. It encodes CASTTPGGPNEQYF.

V gene TRBV7-2 combines with J gene TRBJ1-1, with no clear D. The CDR3 contains 18 residues. The V and J ends lost 3 bases and 7 bases respectively, with 27 bases between them. Germline V gene lookup returns CDR1 SGHTA and CDR2 FQGNSA. The CDR3 spells CASSFPIMSGSNIDEAFF. DNA for the CDR3: TGTGCCAGCAGCTTTCCTATAATGTCCGGGTCTAACATCGATGAAGCTTTCTTT.

This clone was counted once. V usage is TRBV5-1 and J usage is TRBJ1-2; no clear D gene. In germline, CDR1 is SGHRS, CDR2 YFSETQ. The V end lost 2 bases, the J end lost 8 bases, and 19 bases lay between the germline ends. CDR3 length equals 15 residues. The CDR3 spells CASSLNEAVQGGYTF. In nucleotides, the CDR3 is TGCGCCAGCAGCTTAAACGAAGCAGTACAAGGAGGCTACACCTTC.

This chain joins TRBV4-1 and TRBJ2-1; 10 nucleotides align to TRBD2. The CDR3 has 15 amino acids. The V gene end was trimmed by 3 bases and the J gene end by 4 bases; junction bases not matched to a gene: 3. The germline gives CDR1 MGHRA, CDR2 YSYEKL. The CDR3 region is CASSHLAGVYNEQFF. CDR3 DNA sequence: TGCGCCAGCAGCCACCTAGCGGGAGTATACAATGAGCAGTTCTTC.

The rearrangement links TRBV5-4 to TRBJ1-1; 7 bases agree with TRBD1. J gave up 4 bases and V 4 bases, and 7 bases lay outside the gene matches. CDR3 length: 14 residues. Germline V lookup: CDR1 SGHNT, CDR2 YYREEE (reference sequence). The chain's CDR3 is CASSPQGGSTEAFF. Here the CDR3 DNA reads TGTGCCAGCAGCCCCCAGGGGGGGTCCACTGAAGCTTTCTTT.

DNA for the CDR3: TGTGCCAGCAGCTCTCTATCTACCGCGGGGAATGAGCAGTTCTTC. This gives the protein CASSSLSTAGNEQFF. The rearrangement links TRBV5-6 to TRBJ2-1; a weak D match, TRBD2 (6 bases). The germline V gene encodes CDR1 SGHDT and CDR2 YYEEEE. CDR3 size: 15 residues. The germline V and J ends were trimmed by 3 bases and 7 bases, with 17 bases remaining between them.

The chain joins TRBV2 to TRBJ2-1; TRBD2 agrees at 9 bases. The junction had 6 bases not matched to a gene; V was cut back by 4 bases and J by 5 bases. This CDR3 has 15 residues. The V gene's germline CDR1 is SNHLY and CDR2 FYNNEI. The CDR3 nucleotides read TGTGCCAGCAGTGGTGCGGCTAGCGGGGACAATGAGCAGTTCTTC. As protein: CASSGAASGDNEQFF.

This clone was observed once. V and J are TRBV28 and TRBJ1-1; TRBD1 matches 10 bases. Germline V lookup: CDR1 MDHEN, CDR2 SYDVKM. This CDR3 has 13 residues. V trimming: 5 bases; J trimming: 4 bases; junction bases outside the gene matches: 1. The CDR3 protein is CASSRQGATEAFF. Here the CDR3 DNA reads TGTGCCAGCAGTCGACAGGGGGCCACTGAAGCTTTCTTT.

In nucleotides, the CDR3 is TGTGCCAGCAGCGAAGGACAGGCAAACCAGCCCCAGCATTTT. Its translation: CASSEGQANQPQHF. The V and J genes are TRBV9 and TRBJ1-5; 7 bases fit TRBD1. The CDR3 is 14 residues long. From germline, CDR1 is SGDLS and CDR2 YYNGEE. V was clipped by 3 bases and J by 7 bases; unmatched bases: 7.

The chain links TRBV21-1 to TRBJ1-1. TRBV21-1 is assigned pseudogene status. The CDR3 is 15 residues long. The CDR3 here is CASSKGWSQNTEAFF. The CDR3 coding sequence is TGTGCCAGCAGCAAAGGATGGAGCCAGAACACTGAAGCTTTCTTT.

The chain joins TRBV27 to TRBJ2-3, with 8 nucleotides matching TRBD2. Germline V gene sequence: CDR1 MNHEY, CDR2 SMNVEV (reference sequence). The V gene end was trimmed by 5 bases and the J gene end by 5 bases; junction bases not matched to a gene: 9. The CDR3 contains 15 residues. This CDR3 reads CASSPKRGRGDTQYF. The CDR3 coding sequence is TGTGCCAGCAGTCCAAAGCGGGGGCGGGGAGATACGCAGTATTTT.

This clone was counted a few times. The rearrangement joins TRBV6-5 to TRBJ1-1, with 9 bases lining up with TRBD1. With 6 bases clipped from V and 4 bases from J, the junction kept 3 bases outside the gene matches. The length of the CDR3 is 13 residues. Germline lookup yields CDR1 MNHEY and CDR2 SVGAGI. This chain's CDR3 is CASRTGGGTEAFF. CDR3 DNA sequence: TGTGCCAGCAGGACAGGGGGAGGCACTGAAGCTTTCTTT.

The rearrangement links TRBV9 to TRBJ2-7; maybe TRBD2 (5 bases). CDR1 is SGDLS and CDR2 is YYNGEE in the germline V gene. The V end was cut by 0 bases, the J end by 3 bases, with 13 bases between. The CDR3 loop spans 15 amino acids. The CDR3 coding sequence is TGTGCCAGCAGCGTAGCCCCGGACTCCGTCTACGAGCAGTACTTC. It is translated as CASSVAPDSVYEQYF.

V usage is TRBV2 and J usage is TRBJ1-1, with D perhaps matching TRBD1 (5 bases). V lost 3 bases and J 4 bases, leaving 21 bases between the germline ends. The CDR3 has 17 residues. The germline CDR1 and CDR2 sequences are SNHLY and FYNNEI. The CDR3 sequence: CASSESWQGSLSTEAFF. The CDR3 DNA reads TGTGCCAGCAGTGAGTCTTGGCAGGGCTCCCTGAGCACTGAAGCTTTCTTT.

The chain couples TRBV7-9 to TRBJ1-1; D is unclear. CDR1 is SEHNR and CDR2 is FQNEAQ in the germline V gene (reference sequence). CDR3 length equals 14 residues. Between the trimmed V and J ends, which lost 2 bases and 6 bases, there was a span of 13 bases. CDR3 loop: CASSLPWGISEAFF. The CDR3 DNA sequence: TGTGCCAGCAGCTTACCTTGGGGAATTTCTGAAGCTTTCTTT.

This rearrangement joins TRBV6-4 to TRBJ2-1; D is perhaps TRBD1 or TRBD2 (5 bases each). CDR1 and CDR2 from the germline V gene are MRHNA and SNTAGT. This CDR3 spans 15 amino acids. Trimming took off 3 bases at V and 3 bases at J, with 12 bases between the two ends. The CDR3 region is CASSEGERGYNEQFF. The DNA of the CDR3 is TGTGCCAGCAGTGAGGGGGAACGGGGCTACAATGAGCAGTTCTTC.

The chain links TRBV28 to TRBJ1-4, with D tentatively TRBD1 (6 bases). The CDR3 length is 15 residues. V gave up 5 bases and J gave up 6 bases, with 16 bases separating them. Germline CDR1 MDHEN, CDR2 SYDVKM. In nucleotides, the CDR3 is TGTGCCAGCAGTCCGAACAGGGTTTTGGATGAAAAACTGTTTTTT. It yields the protein CASSPNRVLDEKLFF. Full variable domain (remainder filled in from reference TRBV28 and TRBJ1-4): DVKVTQSSRYLVKRTGEKVFLECVQDMDHENMFWYRQDPGLGLRLIYFSYDVKMKEKGDIPEGYSVSREKKERFSLILESASTNQTSMYLCASSPNRVLDEKLFFGSGTQLSVL.

The V and J genes are TRBV10-3 and TRBJ2-7, with a possible D match to TRBD2 (5 bases). Trimming left V 6 bases short and J 0 bases short, with 12 bases between. The germline CDR1 and CDR2 sequences are ENHRY and SYGVKD. CDR3 length: 14 amino acids. CDR3 loop: CAIRAATSSYEQYF. DNA for the CDR3: TGTGCCATCAGGGCTGCTACTAGCTCCTACGAGCAGTACTTC.

The V gene is TRBV19, the J gene TRBJ1-5, with TRBD1 as a possible D gene (6 bases). Germline assignment: CDR1 LNHDA and CDR2 SQIVND (reference sequence). The CDR3 contains 13 residues. Trimming pared 9 bases from V and 3 bases from J, leaving 12 bases between. CDR3: CASRDTTNQPQHF. In nucleotides, the CDR3 is TGTGCCAGCAGGGACACCACCAATCAGCCCCAGCATTTT. Together with reference TRBV19 and TRBJ1-5, the CDR3 gives the full variable domain: DGGITQSPKYLFRKEGQNVTLSCEQNLNHDAMYWYRQDPGQGLRLIYYSQIVNDFQKGDIAEGYSVSREKKESFPLTVTSAQKNPTAFYLCASRDTTNQPQHFGDGTRLSIL.